This TCR beta chain was found in a study of T cell responses to AZD1222 COVID-19 vaccine. The wider study: Second-dose groups at about 4 or about 12 weeks were pooled.

The CDR3 extends over 11 amino acids. Germline lookup yields CDR1 KGHDR and CDR2 SFDVKD. The ends lost 7 bases at V and 12 bases at J; junction bases unmatched: 4. Method: immunoSEQ multiplex PCR; TCRdb's copy keeps in-frame clones and lacks some. This sample has fewer than 150,000 clones; less than 95% occur once, and the top ten carry around 3.6%. Study-wide results and limits: Repertoires were obtained only post-peak T cell response. The donors showed a predominance of white British ancestry and of females, with possible underestimation of clonal diversity. The study identified only five or six AZD1222 recipients as seropositive at baseline.

In the case of this clone: Its antigen remains unknown.

The chain recombines TRBV24-1 with TRBJ1-4, with 7 bases aligning to TRBD1. This TCR came from an adult in good health. The material was peripheral blood, obtained on day 0 of AZD1222 vaccination. For the CDR3, the DNA is TGTGCCACCAGCAAAGACAGGGAACTGTTTTTT. It encodes CATSKDRELFF.